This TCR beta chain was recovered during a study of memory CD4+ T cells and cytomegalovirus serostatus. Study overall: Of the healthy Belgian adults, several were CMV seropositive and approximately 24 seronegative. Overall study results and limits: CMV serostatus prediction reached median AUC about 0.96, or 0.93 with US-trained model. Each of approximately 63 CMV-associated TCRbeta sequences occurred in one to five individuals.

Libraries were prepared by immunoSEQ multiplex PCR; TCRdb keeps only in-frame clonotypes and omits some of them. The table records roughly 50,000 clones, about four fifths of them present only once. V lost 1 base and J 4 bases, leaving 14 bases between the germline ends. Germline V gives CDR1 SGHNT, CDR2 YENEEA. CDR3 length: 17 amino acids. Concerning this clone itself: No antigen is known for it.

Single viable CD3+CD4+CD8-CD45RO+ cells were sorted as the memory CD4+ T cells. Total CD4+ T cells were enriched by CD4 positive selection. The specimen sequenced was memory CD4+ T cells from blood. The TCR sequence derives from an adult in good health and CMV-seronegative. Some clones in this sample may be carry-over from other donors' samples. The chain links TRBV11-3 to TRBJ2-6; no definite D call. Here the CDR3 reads CASSLGVGLSGANVLTF. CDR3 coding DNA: TGTGCCAGCAGCTTAGGGGTCGGCCTTTCGGGGGCCAACGTCCTGACTTTC.